This T cell receptor (beta chain) was retrieved from a study of post-analysis software for immune sequencing data. Study-level points and caveats: Controls showed lower frequencies than patients for roughly five TRBV segments, and TRBV5-6, TRBV5-1 and TRBV20-1 were among these. A significant reduction in normalized Chao1 diversity was observed in multiple sclerosis patients versus controls.

Unique molecular identifiers tagged the TCR beta cDNA libraries. TCRdb independently ran MiXCR on the PCR reads; one entry per CDR3 protein. In the table there are under 650,000 distinct CDR3 sequences, roughly 40% of which are singletons. CDR1 and CDR2 from the germline V gene are SGHTA and FQGNSA. This CDR3 comprises 15 residues. With V trimmed by 1 base and J by 2 bases, 2 bases remained unmatched. A note on this clonotype: Its target is unknown.

The sequenced sample consisted of blood. This chain uses TRBV7-2 with TRBJ2-7, with 10 bases aligning to TRBD1. This clonotype originated in a girl between 10 and 17 years old with multiple sclerosis. For the CDR3, the DNA is TGTGCCAGCAGCTTAGGACAGGGGGCGGCCTACGAGCAGTACTTC. This translates into CASSLGQGAAYEQYF.